This record concerns one T cell receptor beta chain sequence. This entry comes from a study of T cells in narcolepsy. Study-wide background: Donors had narcolepsy type 1 or type 2, or were healthy controls.

Measured with immunoSEQ multiplex PCR; TCRdb has only the in-frame clones, and not every one. The sample has roughly 24,000 clones; 81% are singletons. The sample taken for sequencing was memory (CD45RA-) CD4+ T cells from blood. This TCR came from a human donor in good health.

CDR3 sequence (DNA): TGTGCCTGGAGTCCCAGCCCAGATACGCAGTATTTT. It is translated as CAWSPSPDTQYF. The chain combines TRBV30 with TRBJ2-3, with D unresolved. The V and J ends lost 2 bases and 4 bases respectively, with 7 bases between them. Germline loops: CDR1 GTSNPN, CDR2 SVGIG (reference sequence). This CDR3 is 12 amino acids long.